This T cell receptor (beta chain) was recovered during a study of CD8 T cells in Susac syndrome. A quantity of 0.5 to 1 ug RNA underwent reverse transcription using random hexamers. TCRdb independently ran MiXCR on the immunoSEQ multiplex PCR reads; one entry per CDR3 protein. The profile shows 95,000 to 150,000 distinct CDR3 sequences, about 93% of them singletons. What was sequenced was CD4+ T cells from PBMCs. The receptor was isolated from a human donor in good health.

The CDR3 spells CASSRRQINEKLFF. The CDR3 bases are TGTGCCAGCAGTCGACGACAGATTAATGAAAAACTGTTTTTT. The chain combines TRBV6-5 with TRBJ1-4; D perhaps matches TRBD1 (5 bases). The V gene's germline CDR1 is MNHEY and CDR2 SVGAGI. V lost 5 bases to trimming and J lost 4 bases, with 11 bases between them. The CDR3 extends over 14 amino acids.